This record looks at one T cell receptor (beta chain) sequence and its context. The antigen is not known. The data originate from a study of Graves' ophthalmopathy and Graves' hyperthyroidism. Germline values: CDR1 MNHEY, CDR2 SVGAGI. V gave up 5 bases and J gave up 5 bases; unmatched junction bases: 7. The CDR3 runs to 15 residues. General study findings and limits: Appearing in blood as well were most expanded thyroid clonotypes above 0.001 frequency.

RNA transcripts yielded amplified TCR beta CDR3 regions. First-round RT-PCR relied on HTBI primers, and a second-round multiplex PCR came next. TCRdb reprocessed the multiplex PCR reads with MiXCR, giving one entry per CDR3 protein. The table lists over a million distinct CDR3 sequences, approximately 35% of them singletons. The sample was peripheral blood or thyroid tissue (not recorded which). V is TRBV6-5 and J is TRBJ1-1, with 11 bases matching TRBD1. This clonotype originated in an adult man with Graves' hyperthyroidism. This chain's CDR3 is CASSPDRGRWTEAFF. In nucleotides, the CDR3 is TGTGCCAGCAGTCCGGACAGGGGGCGATGGACTGAAGCTTTCTTT.